Below are 14 T cell receptor beta chains sequenced from a single sample in a study of blood T cells in healthy people across ages. Next came a second PCR, run for roughly 7 to 12 cycles, which used a sample-barcoded 5' primer along with a J-beta primer mix. TCRdb reprocessed the 5' RACE reads with MiXCR, giving one entry per CDR3 protein. This table has approximately 730,000 distinct CDR3 sequences, around 40% appearing once. Specimen: blood. These receptor sequences come from a woman between 55 and 75 years old in good health.

This clonotype was observed at least ten times. V usage is TRBV11-2 and J usage is TRBJ2-7; 8 positions agree with TRBD2. This CDR3 has 14 amino acids. Germline trimming cut 5 bases from V and 3 bases from J; bases unmatched to any gene: 6. The germline CDR1 and CDR2 sequences are SGHAT and FQNNGV. The CDR3, as DNA: TGTGCCAGCAGCCCACCGGGACTAGACTACGAGCAGTACTTC. It yields the protein CASSPPGLDYEQYF.

This clonotype showed up just a few times. The chain combines TRBV7-9 with TRBJ1-2, with unresolved D. The germline V gene encodes CDR1 SEHNR and CDR2 FQNEAQ (reference sequence). CDR3 length equals 16 residues. Deletions cut 6 bases from V and 5 bases from J, with 22 bases between. The DNA of the CDR3 is TGTGCCAGCAGGGGAATGGACGGAAACGAATGGTATGGCTACACCTTC. Protein sequence: CASRGMDGNEWYGYTF.

The gene calls are TRBV9 and TRBJ1-6; D call uncertain. V was pared by 0 bases and J by 9 bases, with 10 bases between. The CDR3 length is 14 residues. Germline V gives CDR1 SGDLS, CDR2 YYNGEE. CDR3 bases: TGTGCCAGCAGCGTAGGCCTAGAAGGTTCACCCCTCCACTTT. Its protein is CASSVGLEGSPLHF. Full variable domain (outside the CDR3, taken from reference TRBV9 and TRBJ1-6): DSGVTQTPKHLITATGQRVTLRCSPRSGDLSVYWYQQSLDQGLQFLIQYYNGEERAKGNILERFSAQQFPDLHSELNLSSLELGDSALYFCASSVGLEGSPLHFGNGTRLTVT.

The J gene is TRBJ2-1, the V gene TRBV20-1; D remains unclear. V gave up 0 bases and J gave up 6 bases, with 9 bases separating them. Germline assignment: CDR1 DFQATT and CDR2 SNEGSKA (reference sequence). CDR3 length: 13 residues. CDR3 protein: CSAREANLNEQFF. As DNA, the CDR3 is TGCAGTGCTAGAGAAGCTAACCTCAATGAGCAGTTCTTC.

This clonotype was picked up one time. This could be a read error, since a much larger clone is one nucleotide away. The chain recombines TRBV27 with TRBJ2-5; TRBD2 matches at 12 bases. The CDR3 has 15 amino acids. Germline trimming cut 6 bases from V and 5 bases from J; bases unmatched to any gene: 7. Germline values: CDR1 MNHEY, CDR2 SMNVEV (reference sequence). CDR3 residues: CASSPTSGGFETQYF. CDR3 bases: TGTGCCAGCAGCCCGACTAGCGGGGGTTTTGAGACCCAGTACTTC.

As to this clonotype: Just one base apart from a much larger clone, this may be a read error. This chain links TRBV7-2 with TRBJ2-3, with 8 bases identical to TRBD2. This CDR3 contains 15 residues. CDR1 and CDR2 from the germline V gene are SGHTA and FQGNSA. The CDR3: CAGSFGGEETDTQYF. The DNA for the CDR3 is TGTGCCGGCAGCTTCGGGGGGGAAGAGACAGATACGCAGTATTTT.

V gene TRBV7-3 combines with J gene TRBJ2-3; 13 bases are a match to TRBD2. CDR1 is SGHTA and CDR2 is FQGTGA in the germline V gene. CDR3 length: 18 amino acids. Unmatched junction bases numbered 13, after V lost 5 bases and J lost 5 bases. The CDR3 DNA is TGTGCCAGCAGCCAAGGACTAGCGGGAGTGCGCGTGGGAGATACGCAGTATTTT. Residues: CASSQGLAGVRVGDTQYF.

This clonotype was seen once. The chain combines TRBV11-2 with TRBJ1-6, with D maybe TRBD1 (5 bases). V was clipped by 8 bases and J by 9 bases, with 17 bases between them. Looked up from germline, CDR1 is SGHAT and CDR2 is FQNNGV. This CDR3 has 14 residues. Here the CDR3 DNA reads TGTGCCAGCTACGCAGGGCAGGGTGCTTCACCCCTCCACTTT. Its translation is CASYAGQGASPLHF.

The chain uses TRBV10-3 and TRBJ2-7, with TRBD1 matching over 9 bases. Trimming cost V 2 bases and J 3 bases; bases outside gene matches: 8. CDR1 and CDR2 (germline): ENHRY, SYGVKD. The CDR3 extends over 16 amino acids. Here the CDR3 reads CAISEKVQGAFYEQYF. The CDR3 DNA sequence: TGTGCCATCAGTGAGAAGGTACAGGGGGCTTTCTACGAGCAGTACTTC.

This clonotype was detected a few times. This sequence joins TRBV2 and TRBJ2-1; no reliable D call. CDR3 length: 12 amino acids. Between the trimmed V and J ends, which lost 7 bases and 6 bases, there was a span of 10 bases. CDR1 is SNHLY, CDR2 FYNNEI, per germline. CDR3 loop: CASNGGLNEQFF. CDR3 DNA sequence: TGTGCCAGCAACGGTGGCCTCAATGAGCAGTTCTTC. The full variable domain, in which reference TRBV2 and TRBJ2-1 provide the parts outside the CDR3, is EPEVTQTPSHQVTQMGQEVILRCVPISNHLYFYWYRQILGQKVEFLVSFYNNEISEKSEIFDDQFSVERPDGSNFTLKIRSTKLEDSAMYFCASNGGLNEQFFGPGTRLTVL.

This clonotype was counted a few times. The chain combines TRBV7-9 with TRBJ2-7; 8 bases fit TRBD2. The CDR3 has 14 amino acids. Trimming removed 6 bases from V and 0 bases from J; junction bases left unmatched: 4. Germline V CDR1 and CDR2: SEHNR, FQNEAQ (reference sequence). CDR3 sequence (DNA): TGTGCCAGCAGATCTAGCGGGTTCTCCTACGAGCAGTACTTC. This translates into CASRSSGFSYEQYF.

The chain carries TRBV27 and TRBJ2-5; 11 bases align to TRBD1. The DNA end lines up better with TRBJ2-7; the J call may be wrong. Germline values: CDR1 MNHEY, CDR2 SMNVEV (reference sequence). The CDR3 extends over 14 amino acids. CDR3 bases: TGTGCCAGCCAGGGACAGGGGGAAGGATACGAGCAGTACTTC. Its protein is CASQGQGEGYEQYF.

This clonotype was detected a few times. This chain joins TRBV20-1 and TRBJ1-2, with no clear D. This CDR3 contains 14 residues. Germline CDR1 DFQATT, CDR2 SNEGSKA (reference sequence). V was cut by 4 bases and J by 4 bases, with 16 bases left in between. The CDR3 DNA reads as TGCAGTGCTATTCCACCCGGTCGAGGCTATGGCTACACCTTC. Translating gives CSAIPPGRGYGYTF.

This clonotype appeared many times. The CDR3 DNA reads as TGTGCCAGCAGCTCGCAGCGGGCCAACACAGATACGCAGTATTTT. This sequence encodes CASSSQRANTDTQYF. V and J are TRBV7-2 and TRBJ2-3; D may be TRBD2 (6 bases). The CDR3 extends over 15 amino acids. V gave up 4 bases and J gave up 2 bases, with 13 bases separating them. CDR1 and CDR2 from the germline V gene are SGHTA and FQGNSA.